This T cell receptor beta chain was obtained from a study of cytomegalovirus exposure and HLA in healthy donors. Study-wide points: The authors assumed roughly uniform sequencing depth across donors for presence/absence analyses.

Primers: 60 Vbeta forward and 13 Jbeta reverse. As processed by the authors: It was a later analysis that counted tens of millions of unique TCR beta chains, of which 8.5 million to 12 million were shared. Here immunoSEQ multiplex PCR was the method, and the copy in TCRdb shows in-frame clones only, minus some. V, J and clone size reflect that table, while D and trimming were determined from the DNA. The profile covers roughly 110,000 clones, with around 85% appearing a single time and approximately 2.1% taken by the ten largest. In the case of this clone: Its specificity is not known.

The junction had 7 bases not matched to a gene; V was cut back by 5 bases and J by 7 bases. The germline gives CDR1 SGHTA, CDR2 FQGNSA. CDR3 length equals 14 residues. This clonotype was sampled from a man younger than 40 in good health and CMV-seronegative. The chain joins TRBV7-2 to TRBJ1-4; 7 bases fit TRBD1. What was sequenced was PBMCs. CDR3 loop: CASSPGTEGEKLFF. CDR3 nucleotides: TGTGCCAGCAGCCCCGGGACAGAGGGTGAAAAACTGTTTTTT.